These T cell receptor beta chains were read from a single sample in a study of T cell responses to AZD1222 COVID-19 vaccine. Assay used: immunoSEQ multiplex PCR; TCRdb lists only in-frame clones, some missing. This sample carries approximately 120,000 clones, around 90% of them seen once, and the ten largest clones take around 7%. Sequenced material: peripheral blood, taken on day 0 of AZD1222 vaccination. The source is an adult in good health. Each CDR3 is given with its conserved first and last residue. Fields, in order: V gene, D gene, clone size, J gene, CDR3 DNA, CDR3 protein. A D gene is named only where the DNA matches it firmly. Not every row has a clone size; where given, it reads once, few, many or a size class.

V gene: TRBV19
D gene: .
clone size: .
J gene: TRBJ1-5
CDR3 DNA: TGTGCCAGTAGTATAGATCGGAGGGCCCAGCATTTT
CDR3 protein: CASSIDRRAQHF

V gene: TRBV9
D gene: TRBD1
clone size: .
J gene: TRBJ1-2
CDR3 DNA: TGTGCCAGCAGCGCGAGGGACAGGGCATATGGCTACACCTTC
CDR3 protein: CASSARDRAYGYTF

V gene: TRBV6-4
D gene: TRBD1
clone size: .
J gene: TRBJ1-2
CDR3 DNA: TGTGCCAGCAGTGACTCGGGAAGGGGACAGGGAGGCGGCTACACCTTC
CDR3 protein: CASSDSGRGQGGGYTF

V gene: TRBV5-1
D gene: TRBD2
clone size: .
J gene: TRBJ2-1
CDR3 DNA: TGCGCCAGCAGCTTGGGACTAGCTGTGTGGAGTGAGCAGTTCTTC
CDR3 protein: CASSLGLAVWSEQFF

V gene: TRBV12-3/TRBV12-4
D gene: TRBD2
clone size: .
J gene: TRBJ2-3
CDR3 DNA: TGTGCCAGCAATAGACTAGCTGCAGATACGCAGTATTTT
CDR3 protein: CASNRLAADTQYF

V gene: TRBV5-1
D gene: TRBD2
clone size: .
J gene: TRBJ2-7
CDR3 DNA: TGCGCCAGCAGCATACGGGGGGGTAGCTCCTACGAGCAGTACTTC
CDR3 protein: CASSIRGGSSYEQYF

V gene: TRBV19
D gene: TRBD1
clone size: once
J gene: TRBJ1-1
CDR3 DNA: TGTGCCAGTAGTCTAATTGACAGGGACACTGAAGCTTTCTTT
CDR3 protein: CASSLIDRDTEAFF

V gene: TRBV5-1
D gene: TRBD2
clone size: .
J gene: TRBJ2-7
CDR3 DNA: TGCGCCAGCAGCTTCTCTTTAGCGGGAGACGGCGAGCAGTACTTC
CDR3 protein: CASSFSLAGDGEQYF

V gene: TRBV6-5
D gene: .
clone size: .
J gene: TRBJ1-1
CDR3 DNA: TGTGCCAGCAGTTACTCGGGGCTGAACACTGAAGCTTTCTTT
CDR3 protein: CASSYSGLNTEAFF

V gene: TRBV18
D gene: TRBD1
clone size: .
J gene: TRBJ2-7
CDR3 DNA: TGTGCCAGCTCACTATTACAAAGCGGGACAGGGCAGCACGAGCAGTACTTC
CDR3 protein: CASSLLQSGTGQHEQYF

V gene: TRBV10-3
D gene: TRBD1
clone size: .
J gene: TRBJ2-6
CDR3 DNA: TGTGCCATCAGTGAGATGGGGACAGGGGGCGCATCTGTCCTGACTTTC
CDR3 protein: CAISEMGTGGASVLTF

V gene: TRBV7-8
D gene: .
clone size: .
J gene: TRBJ1-5
CDR3 DNA: TGTGCCAGCAGCTTAGGGTCAAGGAGCAATCAGCCCCAGCATTTT
CDR3 protein: CASSLGSRSNQPQHF

V gene: TRBV18
D gene: .
clone size: .
J gene: TRBJ1-1
CDR3 DNA: TGTGCCAGCTCACGCCGGGTCAGGGGAACCTACAGCGGGGTTGGGGGCACTGAAGCTTTCTTT
CDR3 protein: CASSRRVRGTYSGVGGTEAFF

V gene: TRBV7-8
D gene: .
clone size: .
J gene: TRBJ1-5
CDR3 DNA: TGTGCCAGCAGCTTCGGGGGGGGGCATCAGCCCCAGCATTTT
CDR3 protein: CASSFGGGHQPQHF

V gene: TRBV5-3
D gene: .
clone size: .
J gene: TRBJ1-3
CDR3 DNA: TGTGCCAGAAGGAGTACCGTGCGTGGAAACACCATATATTTT
CDR3 protein: CARRSTVRGNTIYF

V gene: TRBV5-1
D gene: .
clone size: .
J gene: TRBJ2-5
CDR3 DNA: TGCGCCAGCAGCTACTTGGGACTGCAAGAGACCCAGTACTTC
CDR3 protein: CASSYLGLQETQYF

V gene: TRBV29-1
D gene: .
clone size: .
J gene: TRBJ1-2
CDR3 DNA: TGCAGCGTTGGGGAGGGGGAGAACTATGGCTACACCTTC
CDR3 protein: CSVGEGENYGYTF

V gene: TRBV2
D gene: TRBD2
clone size: .
J gene: TRBJ2-3
CDR3 DNA: TGTGCCAGCACCGTACTAGCGGGAGGCACAGATACGCAGTATTTT
CDR3 protein: CASTVLAGGTDTQYF

V gene: TRBV2
D gene: TRBD1
clone size: once
J gene: TRBJ2-7
CDR3 DNA: TGTGCCACCAGACAGGGGCCCTCCTACGAGCAGTACTTC
CDR3 protein: CATRQGPSYEQYF

V gene: TRBV7-8
D gene: .
clone size: .
J gene: TRBJ2-5
CDR3 DNA: TGTGCCAGCAGCCCCTGGGGAGGAGGGGGAGGAGGAGAGACCCAGTACTTC
CDR3 protein: CASSPWGGGGGGETQYF

V gene: TRBV11-2
D gene: .
clone size: .
J gene: TRBJ2-7
CDR3 DNA: TGTGCCAGCAGCGGGACTTCTTGGTACTCTGTCTACGAGCAGTACTTC
CDR3 protein: CASSGTSWYSVYEQYF

V gene: TRBV5-1
D gene: TRBD2
clone size: .
J gene: TRBJ2-4
CDR3 DNA: TGCGCCAGCAGCTTGACAGCGGGGGGACGAGACATTCAGTACTTC
CDR3 protein: CASSLTAGGRDIQYF

V gene: TRBV30
D gene: .
clone size: .
J gene: TRBJ1-1
CDR3 DNA: TGTGCCTGGAGCTCCGTGAACACTGAAGCTTTCTTT
CDR3 protein: CAWSSVNTEAFF

V gene: TRBV19
D gene: .
clone size: .
J gene: TRBJ2-7
CDR3 DNA: TGTGCCAGTAGTATCATCGGGGGAGTCAGCTCCTACGAGCAGTACTTC
CDR3 protein: CASSIIGGVSSYEQYF

V gene: TRBV7-3
D gene: .
clone size: .
J gene: TRBJ1-2
CDR3 DNA: TGTGCCAGCAGCGGTTTACAGGGAAAGGATGGCTACACCTTC
CDR3 protein: CASSGLQGKDGYTF

V gene: TRBV12-3/TRBV12-4
D gene: .
clone size: .
J gene: TRBJ1-1
CDR3 DNA: TGTGCCAGCAAAAGGACGGGCGAAGCTTTCTTT
CDR3 protein: CASKRTGEAFF

V gene: TRBV28
D gene: .
clone size: .
J gene: TRBJ1-4
CDR3 DNA: TGTGCCAGCACTATAACAGGGATCCATGAAAAACTGTTTTTT
CDR3 protein: CASTITGIHEKLFF

V gene: TRBV5-1
D gene: .
clone size: .
J gene: TRBJ2-5
CDR3 DNA: TGCGCCAGCAGCCCGGGTCACGCCGAAGAGACCCAGTACTTC
CDR3 protein: CASSPGHAEETQYF

V gene: TRBV29-1
D gene: TRBD1
clone size: .
J gene: TRBJ1-2
CDR3 DNA: TGCAGCGCAAGGACAGGGGCAGGCTATGGCTACACCTTC
CDR3 protein: CSARTGAGYGYTF

V gene: TRBV28
D gene: .
clone size: .
J gene: TRBJ1-5
CDR3 DNA: TGTGCCAGCAGTTTATCGGGCCAGCCCCAGCATTTT
CDR3 protein: CASSLSGQPQHF

V gene: TRBV18
D gene: TRBD1
clone size: .
J gene: TRBJ2-7
CDR3 DNA: TGTGCCAGCTCACTACGGACAGGGACCTACGAGCAGTACTTC
CDR3 protein: CASSLRTGTYEQYF

V gene: TRBV5-1
D gene: .
clone size: few
J gene: TRBJ1-6
CDR3 DNA: TGCGCCAGCAGCTTCGACGGATTTAATTCACCCCTCCACTTT
CDR3 protein: CASSFDGFNSPLHF

V gene: TRBV9
D gene: .
clone size: .
J gene: TRBJ2-7
CDR3 DNA: TGTGCCAGCAGCCAAACTACAGACTACGAGCAGTACTTC
CDR3 protein: CASSQTTDYEQYF

V gene: TRBV4-1
D gene: TRBD2
clone size: .
J gene: TRBJ2-1
CDR3 DNA: TGCGCCAGCAGCCATCTAGCGGGGGGGGATGAGCAGTTCTTC
CDR3 protein: CASSHLAGGDEQFF

V gene: TRBV5-4
D gene: .
clone size: .
J gene: TRBJ2-7
CDR3 DNA: TGTGCCAGCAGCTTAGGGGCCCACCTCTCCTACGAGCAGTACTTC
CDR3 protein: CASSLGAHLSYEQYF

V gene: TRBV7-9
D gene: .
clone size: .
J gene: TRBJ1-2
CDR3 DNA: TGTGCCAGCAGCCCATCGGGGGGCGGTTTATGGGGCTACACCTTC
CDR3 protein: CASSPSGGGLWGYTF

V gene: TRBV18
D gene: .
clone size: .
J gene: TRBJ2-7
CDR3 DNA: TGTGCCAGCTCCGTCGAACAGAACTACGAGCAGTACTTC
CDR3 protein: CASSVEQNYEQYF

V gene: TRBV4-1
D gene: TRBD2
clone size: .
J gene: TRBJ2-7
CDR3 DNA: TGCGCCAGCAGCCCTAGTAGCGGGGTGAACTCCTACGAGCAGTACTTC
CDR3 protein: CASSPSSGVNSYEQYF

V gene: TRBV28
D gene: .
clone size: .
J gene: TRBJ2-7
CDR3 DNA: TGTGCCAGCAGTTTACAGGGGACCTACGAGCAGTACTTC
CDR3 protein: CASSLQGTYEQYF

V gene: TRBV7-2
D gene: .
clone size: once
J gene: TRBJ2-1
CDR3 DNA: TGTGCCAGCAGCTTAGTGGTTGAGCAGTTCTTC
CDR3 protein: CASSLVVEQFF

V gene: TRBV10-3
D gene: .
clone size: .
J gene: TRBJ1-2
CDR3 DNA: TGTGCCATCAGTGAGTCTGAAGGAGGCGCGTGGGGTGGCTACACCTTC
CDR3 protein: CAISESEGGAWGGYTF

V gene: TRBV6-5
D gene: .
clone size: .
J gene: TRBJ1-5
CDR3 DNA: TGTGCCAGCAGTTACACAACAGGGACCGATCAGCCCCAGCATTTT
CDR3 protein: CASSYTTGTDQPQHF

V gene: TRBV6-5
D gene: .
clone size: once
J gene: TRBJ2-3
CDR3 DNA: TGTGCCAGCACCCGGGACAACACAGATACGCAGTATTTT
CDR3 protein: CASTRDNTDTQYF

V gene: TRBV7-2
D gene: .
clone size: .
J gene: TRBJ1-2
CDR3 DNA: TGTGCCAGCAGCTTAGGAGTTAACTATGGCTACACCTTC
CDR3 protein: CASSLGVNYGYTF

V gene: TRBV7-2
D gene: .
clone size: .
J gene: TRBJ2-1
CDR3 DNA: TGTGCCAGCACCCAAGGGGCGGTAGCCTACAATGAGCAGTTCTTC
CDR3 protein: CASTQGAVAYNEQFF

V gene: TRBV9
D gene: .
clone size: .
J gene: TRBJ1-4
CDR3 DNA: TGTGCCAGCAGCGTAGCCGGGAACACTAATGAAAAACTGTTTTTT
CDR3 protein: CASSVAGNTNEKLFF

V gene: TRBV5-1
D gene: TRBD1
clone size: .
J gene: TRBJ1-1
CDR3 DNA: TGCGCCAGCAGCTTCGGGACAGGGGGCCAGAACACTGAAGCTTTCTTT
CDR3 protein: CASSFGTGGQNTEAFF

V gene: TRBV27
D gene: .
clone size: once
J gene: TRBJ1-1
CDR3 DNA: TGTGCCAGCAGTTCTATTTCCGGGACCAACACTGAAGCTTTCTTT
CDR3 protein: CASSSISGTNTEAFF

V gene: TRBV12-3/TRBV12-4
D gene: .
clone size: .
J gene: TRBJ2-3
CDR3 DNA: TGTGCCAGCAGTCAGTATGATACGCAGTATTTT
CDR3 protein: CASSQYDTQYF

V gene: TRBV5-1
D gene: .
clone size: .
J gene: TRBJ1-4
CDR3 DNA: TGCGCCAGCAGCTTTAGGGGGGAATTTGAAAAACTGTTTTTT
CDR3 protein: CASSFRGEFEKLFF

V gene: TRBV28
D gene: .
clone size: .
J gene: TRBJ1-2
CDR3 DNA: TGTGCCAGCAGCCAGGAGGGCTACACCTTC
CDR3 protein: CASSQEGYTF

V gene: TRBV4-3
D gene: .
clone size: .
J gene: TRBJ1-6
CDR3 DNA: TGCGCCAGCAGCCAAGAACAGCCGCCGAACAATTCACCCCTCCACTTT
CDR3 protein: CASSQEQPPNNSPLHF

V gene: TRBV9
D gene: .
clone size: .
J gene: TRBJ2-3
CDR3 DNA: TGTGCCAGCAGCGTAGGAACAACAGATACGCAGTATTTT
CDR3 protein: CASSVGTTDTQYF

V gene: TRBV7-2
D gene: TRBD1
clone size: .
J gene: TRBJ1-5
CDR3 DNA: TGTGCCAGCAGCCCGACAGGGGGCATCAGCAATCAGCCCCAGCATTTT
CDR3 protein: CASSPTGGISNQPQHF

V gene: TRBV4-1
D gene: .
clone size: .
J gene: TRBJ1-1
CDR3 DNA: TGCGCCAGCAGCTCTCCGGGTCGAAAGATTGAAGCTTTCTTT
CDR3 protein: CASSSPGRKIEAFF

V gene: TRBV4-1
D gene: .
clone size: .
J gene: TRBJ1-2
CDR3 DNA: TGCGCCAGCAGCCAAGGGCAGGGGTCCTATGGCTACACCTTC
CDR3 protein: CASSQGQGSYGYTF

V gene: TRBV5-4
D gene: .
clone size: once
J gene: TRBJ1-1
CDR3 DNA: TGTGCCAGCAGCTTTAGCGTGGTGCGGGATACTGAAGCTTTCTTT
CDR3 protein: CASSFSVVRDTEAFF

V gene: TRBV30
D gene: .
clone size: .
J gene: TRBJ2-2
CDR3 DNA: TGTGCCTGGAGGGGTATCCCGGGCACCGGGGAGCTGTTTTTT
CDR3 protein: CAWRGIPGTGELFF

V gene: TRBV4-1
D gene: .
clone size: .
J gene: TRBJ2-3
CDR3 DNA: TGCGCCAGCAGCCAAGATCCCCTCCTTCGGGGGAGACATACGCAGTATTTT
CDR3 protein: CASSQDPLLRGRHTQYF